This paragraph covers one T cell receptor (beta chain) sequence. This clone's antigen is unknown. Base quality data are lacking; no much larger clone is found one base away. The germline V and J ends show losses of 7 bases and 2 bases respectively, and no gene match explains 5 bases of the junction. The CDR3 runs 15 residues from the cysteine to the phenylalanine. Only CDR3 DNA is held: 45 bases, read in frame from base 1. CDR1 and CDR2 were assigned from the germline V gene (reference sequence) as LNHDA and SQIVND. The receptor library was made with the immunoSEQ multiplex PCR assay. For the multiplex PCR, a mixture combining 60 forward primers for TCR Vbeta segments and 13 reverse primers for TCR Jbeta segments was used. The CDR3 region of rearranged TCR beta genes was amplified from genomic DNA by a multiplex PCR assay. On the Illumina HiSeq System, the amplified TCR beta libraries were sequenced as 87-base-pair reads. The original pipeline was this. Across the 666 repertoires, a later analysis counted 80 million or so unique TCR beta chains, roughly 11 million of which were shared by at least two donors. To remove PCR and sequencing errors, raw reads were error-corrected and collapsed into unique sequences using a nearest-neighbor algorithm that merged closely related sequences. V, D and J gene segments were assigned by aligning CDR3 sequences to IMGT reference sequences. For a sequence to be retained, a match of at least six nucleotides to both a V gene segment and a J gene segment was required. A rearrangement was called productive if the CDR3 had no stop codons and remained in frame with V and J, and every other rearrangement was called non-productive. CDR3 was defined by IMGT convention, running from the second conserved V-encoded cysteine to the conserved J-encoded phenylalanine. The earlier analysis of 587 of the donors excluded sequences that lacked an unambiguous match to a single V gene segment. In an earlier analysis of about 590 of the donors, a V segment was called functional when productive rearrangements were above 56.7%, and segregating when the standard deviation between donors exceeded 5%. A statistical classification framework was developed to diagnose cytomegalovirus status using the catalog of TCR beta chain sequences. V and J gene assignment, in a later analysis, came from comparing TCR nucleotide sequences with IMGT/GENE-DB human TR gene sequences. The TCRdist pipeline was used in a later analysis to assign CDR3 sequences and most-parsimonious VDJ recombination scenarios. In a later analysis, every TCR beta chain was defined by the combination of its CDR3 amino acid sequence and its V-gene family, and reads without a unique V-gene family were dropped. As a way to deal with suspected cross-contamination and a sequencing artifact, a later analysis dropped 592 nucleotide sequences that were highly shared and had low generation probability. In a later analysis, a clonal expansion index for each public chain was calculated from normalized within-repertoire ranks of inferred template counts. Generation probabilities in a later analysis came from a VDJ recombination model fitted to out-of-frame rearrangements, and those results were checked against IGoR. In a later analysis, TCR-TCR, TCR-HLA and TCR-CMV co-occurrence was scored with hypergeometric tests, and a repertoire-size bias correction was applied to TCR pairs. A later analysis estimated false discovery rates by permuting HLA or CMV assignments 20 times. In a later analysis, co-occurring TCRs were grouped with DBSCAN, and TCRdist sequence similarity was added when clustering was performed within HLA-allele-positive subsets. Repertoires with fewer than 30,000 or more than 120,000 public chains, plus five repertoires with anomalous nucleotide sharing, were excluded from co-occurrence clustering. Held by TCRdb, this immuneACCESS table contains in-frame sequences only and omits some clones. Under half of the omission traces to an unresolved V gene where checked; the cause of the rest is unknown. V and J calls and clone size are those listed in that table; D and trimming were worked out from the DNA. This sample is represented by around 130,000 clones; roughly three quarters of them were singletons. Of the sample, approximately 0.86% is held by the ten largest clones.

The data are from a study of cytomegalovirus exposure and HLA in healthy donors (dated by TCRdb to about 2017). Regarding the research as a whole: In an earlier analysis of some 550 of the donors, around 300 Gb of sequence data and just under 120 million unique TCR beta sequences from 180 million or so T cells were reported. About 300 gigabases of sequencing data and tens of millions of unique TCR sequences were included in an early release covering about 700 HLA-typed donors. Among the 398 genotyped donors, about 83% belonged to the genetic ancestry cluster associated with self-reported Caucasian donors. The study aimed to test whether cataloging public T cell receptors could reveal signatures of past pathogen exposure. The T cell repertoires of several hundred subjects were profiled by immunosequencing and related to cytomegalovirus serostatus. A separate validation cohort of over a hundred different subjects was used in addition to the roughly 720-subject first cohort. To predict cytomegalovirus infection status, the study combined high-throughput TCR immunosequencing, statistical association of individual TCRs with disease status, and machine learning. A later analysis re-analyzed previously published TCR beta repertoires from 500 to 700 donors and added high-resolution HLA genotyping to study TCR occurrence patterns. Rather than using new phenotypic data, the later analysis identified candidate immune exposures from TCR beta sequences and from how often those sequences occurred across donors. To decide whether each TCR beta V gene segment behaved as functional or pseudogenic, an earlier analysis of approximately 600 of the donors relied on high-throughput TCR beta sequencing. Alongside the repertoire data, information on donor age, sex, ethnicity and CMV serostatus was compiled. A later genetic analysis took genome-wide SNP genotypes for about 55% of the 666 donors and used that subset as a discovery cohort. All discovery cohort repertoires had been generated using a single sequencing platform. HLA typing covered class I and class II loci at four-digit resolution. The number of donors typed differed by locus, with roughly 629-640 for A, B, C, DRB1 and DQB1, roughly 520 for DQA1, 600 to 610 for DPA1, and some 470 for DPB1. Five DR-DQ haplotypes were treated as single units for association and clustering because of strong linkage in the cohort. Among 398 genotyped donors of the cohort, an average of roughly 240,000 unique TCR beta nucleotide sequences were sequenced per donor, roughly a sixth of them non-productive.

What the authors observed across the whole study: According to a later genetic analysis, donors in an Asian-associated ancestry cluster had fewer N-insertions in productive TCRs than the approximately 630-donor mean. Specific HLA alleles were associated with more than 15,000 TCR beta sequences at a false discovery rate of 0.05 in a later analysis. The authors suggested that the approach could potentially be generalized to other disease states and immunological phenotypes. The classifier was reported to diagnose cytomegalovirus status with high specificity and sensitivity in both the original and validation cohorts. Assigning TCR associations to individual alleles was difficult when HLA alleles, especially DR and DQ, strongly co-occurred. According to a later analysis, parvovirus B19, influenza, CMV and Epstein-Barr virus appeared linked to several top co-occurrence clusters. In a later analysis, TCR association rates were found to vary across HLA loci, with the most associated TCRs seen for DRB1 alleles and the fewest for HLA-C alleles. The sequencing pipeline was judged likely to have produced a cluster of highly shared sequence variants as a technical artifact. Linkage disequilibrium might explain the correlated functional status among segregating V segments, but an unknown experimental factor could not be ruled out. Three of the identified cytomegalovirus-associated TCR beta chains were confirmed in vitro to be specific for cytomegalovirus antigens. A further reported finding was that TCR beta sequences accurately predicted the HLA-A and HLA-B alleles for most subjects in the first cohort. In a later genetic analysis, a missense DCLRE1C variant was associated with V-gene and J-gene trimming of TCR beta chains, and the association was replicated in an independent cohort. Because counts were too low, under 20 rarely observed V segments, including chromosome 9 orphons, were left out of the earlier analysis of 587 of the donors. In a later analysis, HLA-associated TCR beta chains were found to be more clonally expanded and to have lower generation probabilities than equally common non-associated chains. Because HLA typing was missing for some donors at each locus, association tests included only the typed subset. Roughly uniform sequencing depth across donors was assumed in presence/absence analyses, although this assumption may not hold. In a later analysis, most CMV-associated TCR beta chains were found to appear HLA-restricted, with HLA associations seemingly driven largely by CMV exposure. Across donors, most TCR sequences were observed very rarely, whereas some public TCRs were present in many individuals. The study listed 150 to 200 TCR beta chains as associated with cytomegalovirus. Only TCR beta chains were sequenced in this cohort, and the absence of alpha or paired-chain data limited detectable features. An earlier analysis of roughly 570 of the donors showed that most TCR beta V segments appeared in productive rearrangements either about 90% or about 30% of the time, which broadly matched IMGT annotations. The 87-base-pair reads could not distinguish some IMGT-functional V segments, including TRBV6-2 and TRBV6-3, so those segments were excluded. The only immune exposure information available for the cohort was CMV serostatus.

The cohort consisted of hundreds of healthy bone marrow donors. All cohort members were sampled while nominally healthy, although unrecorded immune exposures were likely present. The donor was CMV seronegative and was included in the group of 352 seronegative cohort members. Each donor provided a peripheral blood sample, and peripheral blood mononuclear cells were used for TCR beta sequencing. Genomic DNA was extracted from the blood cell samples with the Qiagen DNeasy Blood Extraction Kit. Recombination connected TRBV19 to TRBJ2-6, and 7 bases in between align with TRBD1. Sequenced: PBMCs. The TCR sequence derives from a woman aged 60-70 years in good health and CMV-seronegative. The DNA reads as follows: TGTGCCAGTACCATGAGGGGGCCTGGGGCCAACGTCCTGACTTTC. Protein translation: CASTMRGPGANVLTF.